Below, 15 T cell receptor beta chains from the same sample are listed, as sequenced in a study of blood T cell repertoires in COVID-19. Sequencing was performed with immunoSEQ multiplex PCR; in TCRdb, only in-frame clones are kept and a portion is missing. The sample carries around 260,000 clones, about 85% recorded once. The sequenced sample was peripheral blood. Receptors were obtained from a human donor with COVID-19, enrolled during active disease. The donor label of this sample is uncertain.

This clone was seen more than once but under ten times. The CDR3 region has the DNA TGTGCCAGCAGTCCGCAGACAGGGGATACTGAAGCTTTCTTT. This encodes CASSPQTGDTEAFF. The gene calls are TRBV28 and TRBJ1-1; 8 nucleotides line up with TRBD1. The germline V gene encodes CDR1 MDHEN and CDR2 SYDVKM. CDR3 length: 14 residues. V lost 5 bases, J lost 5 bases, and 7 bases stayed unmatched.

The chain is built from TRBV28 and TRBJ1-4, with D maybe TRBD1 (6 bases). The CDR3 loop spans 15 amino acids. Trimming cost V 4 bases and J 6 bases, with 15 bases left between them. Germline CDR1 and CDR2: MDHEN and SYDVKM. This CDR3 reads CASSSLTGVDEKLFF. In DNA, the CDR3 is TGTGCCAGCAGTTCCTTGACAGGCGTCGATGAAAAACTGTTTTTT.

The chain carries TRBV6-5 and TRBJ2-5; 8 bases fit TRBD2. The J segment lost 4 bases and the V segment lost 5 bases, leaving 6 bases of the junction unmatched. The CDR3 is 14 residues long. From germline, CDR1 is MNHEY and CDR2 SVGAGI. CDR3 in DNA: TGTGCCAGCAGTAGAGCGGGAGAGGGAGAGACCCAGTACTTC. Translating gives CASSRAGEGETQYF.

The chain uses TRBV2 and TRBJ1-4, with 9 bases identical to TRBD1. The ends lost 4 bases at V and 8 bases at J; junction bases unmatched: 5. There are 14 residues in the CDR3. Per the germline V gene, CDR1 is SNHLY and CDR2 is FYNNEI. The CDR3 DNA follows: TGTGCCAGCAGTGGGACAGGGGTAGGAGAAAAACTGTTTTTT. Amino acid sequence: CASSGTGVGEKLFF.

The chain is built from TRBV5-1 and TRBJ2-3; D possibly corresponds to TRBD1 (6 bases). Trimming pared 0 bases from V and 1 base from J, leaving 9 bases between. There are 15 residues in the CDR3. CDR1 SGHRS and CDR2 YFSETQ come from the germline V gene. The DNA of the CDR3 is TGCGCCAGCAGCTTGGAAGGGGGACGCACAGATACGCAGTATTTT. This codes for CASSLEGGRTDTQYF.

This chain connects TRBV5-6 to TRBJ2-1; 9 bases are shared with TRBD2. The V gene end was trimmed by 2 bases and the J gene end by 0 bases; junction bases not matched to a gene: 12. The germline gives CDR1 SGHDT, CDR2 YYEEEE. The CDR3 sequence is 19 residues long. The CDR3 DNA reads as TGTGCCAGCAGCTTAACTAGCGGGTACTACATGTCCTCCTACAATGAGCAGTTCTTC. Translation: CASSLTSGYYMSSYNEQFF.

The J gene is TRBJ2-5, the V gene TRBV7-2, with 8 bases lining up with TRBD1. CDR3 size: 13 residues. V dropped 3 bases and J dropped 8; count of bases not matched to a gene: 5. Germline CDR1 reads SGHTA; CDR2 reads FQGNSA. The CDR3 protein is CASSFRQGSTQYF. CDR3 nucleotide sequence: TGTGCCAGCAGCTTCCGACAGGGGAGTACCCAGTACTTC.

The chain couples TRBV7-2 to TRBJ1-6, with a weak D call TRBD1 (6 bases). The V end was cut by 2 bases, the J end by 5 bases, with 22 bases between. The CDR3 runs 19 residues. CDR1 is SGHTA, CDR2 FQGNSA, per germline. CDR3 nucleotides: TGTGCCAGCAGCTTACTTATCAGGGGCGGGCCCGCGAATAATTCACCCCTCCACTTT. It translates to CASSLLIRGGPANNSPLHF.

The rearrangement uses TRBV7-2 and TRBJ1-2; 9 bases match TRBD1. The CDR3 contains 14 residues. In germline, CDR1 is SGHTA, CDR2 FQGNSA. With 5 bases clipped from V and 5 bases from J, the junction kept 6 bases outside the gene matches. The CDR3 sequence is CASSDTGTGYGYTF. DNA for the CDR3: TGTGCCAGCAGCGACACCGGGACAGGGTATGGCTACACCTTC.

This clone came up once. The chain has TRBV4-2 and TRBJ2-7; 8 bases map to TRBD1. V lost 1 base, J lost 3 bases, and 5 bases stayed unmatched. This CDR3 is 15 amino acids long. Germline V gives CDR1 LGHNA, CDR2 YNFKEQ. The CDR3 sequence is CASSQGAGQGYEQYF. The CDR3 coding sequence is TGTGCCAGCAGCCAAGGCGCCGGACAGGGCTACGAGCAGTACTTC.

This sequence joins TRBV15 and TRBJ2-1; no reliable D call. V was trimmed by 5 bases and J by 4 bases, leaving 15 bases between them. Per germline, CDR1 LNHNV and CDR2 YYDKDF (reference sequence). This CDR3 comprises 15 residues. Written as DNA, the CDR3 is TGTGCCACCAGCTCCCCCGACCGGGTTTACAATGAGCAGTTCTTC. The encoded protein is CATSSPDRVYNEQFF.

This clone showed up just once. The chain couples TRBV10-3 to TRBJ2-7; 7 bases map to TRBD2. The CDR3 loop spans 12 amino acids. Germline V gene sequence: CDR1 ENHRY, CDR2 SYGVKD. Trimming at V came to 9 bases and at J to 3 bases, leaving 5 bases not matched to a gene. DNA of the CDR3: TGTGCCATACGGGGGGAGGGCTACGAGCAGTACTTC. Translation gives CAIRGEGYEQYF.

V and J are TRBV4-3 and TRBJ1-5; TRBD1 might be the D (5 bases). In germline, CDR1 is LGHNA, CDR2 YSLEER. Trimming shortened V by 0 bases and J by 5 bases, and 11 bases separated the two germline ends. The CDR3 is 15 amino acids. The CDR3 is CASSQDGRADQPQHF. Here the CDR3 DNA reads TGCGCCAGCAGCCAAGATGGCAGGGCCGATCAGCCCCAGCATTTT.

The chain uses TRBV5-5 and TRBJ2-1; the match to TRBD2 covers 8 bases. J lost 1 base, V lost 4 bases, and 4 bases had no gene match. The V gene's germline CDR1 is SGHKS and CDR2 YYEKEE (reference sequence). The CDR3 is 15 residues long. In DNA form, the CDR3 reads TGTGCCAGCAGCACTCCTAGCGGGTCCTACAATGAGCAGTTCTTC. Protein: CASSTPSGSYNEQFF.

The chain uses TRBV7-2 and TRBJ2-3, with 12 nucleotides matching TRBD2. CDR1 is SGHTA, CDR2 FQGNSA, per germline. The J segment lost 4 bases and the V segment lost 3 bases, leaving 2 bases of the junction unmatched. The CDR3 is 15 residues long. The CDR3 DNA sequence: TGTGCCAGCAGCTTGGGGACTAGCGGGCCAGATACGCAGTATTTT. As protein: CASSLGTSGPDTQYF.